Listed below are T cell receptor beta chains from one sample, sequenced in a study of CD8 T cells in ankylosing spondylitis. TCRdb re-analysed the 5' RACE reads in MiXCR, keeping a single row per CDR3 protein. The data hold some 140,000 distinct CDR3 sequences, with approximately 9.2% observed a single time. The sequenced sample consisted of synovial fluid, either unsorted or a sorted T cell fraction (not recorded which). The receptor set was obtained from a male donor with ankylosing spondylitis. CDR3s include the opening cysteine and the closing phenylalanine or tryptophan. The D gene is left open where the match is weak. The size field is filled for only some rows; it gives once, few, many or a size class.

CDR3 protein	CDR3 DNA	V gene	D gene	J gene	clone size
CAISQTGEQYF	TGTGCCATCAGTCAGACAGGCGAGCAGTACTTC	TRBV10-3	NA	TRBJ2-7	many
CASSPEGVGYNEQFF	TGTGCCAGCAGCCCGGAGGGAGTAGGGTACAATGAGCAGTTCTTC	TRBV5-5	NA	TRBJ2-1	NA
CASSLGGVNTEAFF	TGTGCCAGCAGTCTGGGGGGAGTGAACACTGAAGCTTTCTTT	TRBV12-3/TRBV12-4	NA	TRBJ1-1	many
CSVETGRWETQYF	TGCAGCGTCGAGACGGGGAGGTGGGAGACCCAGTACTTC	TRBV29-1	NA	TRBJ2-5	many
CSARAAAGSSYNEQFF	TGCAGTGCTAGAGCCGCGGCGGGGAGCTCCTACAATGAGCAGTTCTTC	TRBV20-1	NA	TRBJ2-1	many
CASSSTHSGRRAGELFF	TGTGCCAGCAGCTCTACACATAGCGGGAGGAGGGCCGGGGAGCTGTTTTTT	TRBV28	TRBD2	TRBJ2-2	NA
CATSGGQVSYNEQFF	TGTGCCACCAGTGGGGGACAGGTCTCCTACAATGAGCAGTTCTTC	TRBV24-1	TRBD1	TRBJ2-1	NA
CASRFGGPSIYEQYF	TGTGCCAGCAGGTTTGGAGGTCCCTCAATCTACGAGCAGTACTTC	TRBV6-1	NA	TRBJ2-7	NA
CASSLGVTSNQPQHF	TGTGCCAGCAGCTTGGGAGTTACTAGCAATCAGCCCCAGCATTTT	TRBV11-2	NA	TRBJ1-5	few
CSASRTSGAYEQYF	TGCAGTGCTTCCCGGACTAGCGGGGCCTACGAGCAGTACTTC	TRBV20-1	TRBD2	TRBJ2-7	many
CASSARQGGTGELFF	TGTGCCAGCAGCGCGCGACAGGGAGGGACCGGGGAGCTGTTTTTT	TRBV9	NA	TRBJ2-2	many
CASGMPNYGYTF	TGTGCCAGCGGGATGCCTAACTATGGCTACACCTTC	TRBV27	NA	TRBJ1-2	NA
CASGTIQFSGNTIYF	TGTGCCAGCGGAACAATTCAGTTCTCTGGAAACACCATATATTTT	TRBV3-1	NA	TRBJ1-3	few
CASSLAGTAQPQHF	TGTGCCAGCAGTTTGGCAGGGACAGCCCAGCCCCAGCATTTT	TRBV28	TRBD1	TRBJ1-5	few
CSARGLLFSPDEQFF	TGCAGTGCTCGGGGACTACTTTTCAGTCCGGATGAGCAGTTCTTC	TRBV20-1	TRBD2	TRBJ2-1	medium-sized
CASDGGHYGYTF	TGTGCCAGCGACGGGGGTCACTATGGCTACACCTTC	TRBV28	NA	TRBJ1-2	many
CASSFSRGSSYNEQFF	TGTGCCAGCAGTTTCTCCCGAGGGAGCTCCTACAATGAGCAGTTCTTC	TRBV12-3/TRBV12-4	NA	TRBJ2-1	NA
CASSLGGFGSTDTQYF	TGTGCCAGCAGCTTAGGGGGGTTCGGGAGCACAGATACGCAGTATTTT	TRBV7-2	NA	TRBJ2-3	many
CASSPPLPSTDTQYF	TGTGCCAGCAGCCCGCCTCTGCCTAGCACAGATACGCAGTATTTT	TRBV5-5	NA	TRBJ2-3	many
CAISEVPSGGTDTQYF	TGTGCCATCAGTGAGGTTCCTAGCGGGGGGACAGATACGCAGTATTTT	TRBV10-3	TRBD2	TRBJ2-3	few
CASSQDYRGEAFF	TGCGCCAGCAGCCAAGATTATCGGGGTGAAGCTTTCTTT	TRBV4-3	NA	TRBJ1-1	many
CASSFQGFLNTEAFF	TGTGCCAGCAGCTTCCAGGGTTTTTTGAACACTGAAGCTTTCTTT	TRBV7-9	NA	TRBJ1-1	many
CASSLGLAGSTGELFF	TGTGCCAGCAGTCTGGGACTAGCGGGATCCACCGGGGAGCTGTTTTTT	TRBV7-2	TRBD2	TRBJ2-2	NA
CASSPVRVGSDEQFF	TGTGCCAGCAGTCCCGTCAGGGTTGGTAGCGATGAGCAGTTCTTC	TRBV12-3/TRBV12-4	NA	TRBJ2-1	many
CASSDYGFYGYTF	TGTGCCAGCAGTGACTACGGGTTCTATGGCTACACCTTC	TRBV6-4	NA	TRBJ1-2	few
CASSLEQGAGELFF	TGCGCCAGCAGCTTGGAACAGGGGGCCGGGGAGCTGTTTTTT	TRBV5-1	TRBD1	TRBJ2-2	many
CASSLVGQGTGYSPLHF	TGCGCCAGCAGCCTCGTGGGACAGGGGACAGGTTATTCACCCCTCCACTTT	TRBV5-1	TRBD1	TRBJ1-6	many
CASSAGQASYEQYF	TGCGCCAGCAGCGCGGGACAGGCCTCCTACGAGCAGTACTTC	TRBV5-1	TRBD1	TRBJ2-7	NA
CASRVLAGETQYF	TGCGCCAGCAGGGTACTAGCGGGAGAGACCCAGTACTTC	TRBV5-1	TRBD2	TRBJ2-5	NA
CASSVGWVQETQYF	TGTGCCAGCAGCGTAGGATGGGTCCAAGAGACCCAGTACTTC	TRBV9	NA	TRBJ2-5	many
CASSLVPGGREAFF	TGTGCCAGCAGTTTAGTGCCGGGGGGGCGTGAAGCTTTCTTT	TRBV12-3/TRBV12-4	NA	TRBJ1-1	many
CSALPLSSYEQYF	TGCAGTGCTCTTCCTCTGTCCAGCTACGAGCAGTACTTC	TRBV20-1	NA	TRBJ2-7	NA
CASSYGQTYYGYTF	TGTGCCAGCAGTTACGGGCAGACATACTATGGCTACACCTTC	TRBV6-5	NA	TRBJ1-2	many
CASSLPGGQTQYF	TGTGCCAGCAGCTTACCAGGGGGACAGACCCAGTACTTC	TRBV7-8	TRBD1	TRBJ2-5	many
CASSLQGAGNYGYTF	TGCGCCAGCAGCCTACAGGGGGCTGGAAACTATGGCTACACCTTC	TRBV4-3	TRBD1	TRBJ1-2	few
CASSDTGTSIRYF	TGTGCCAGCAGTGATACCGGGACTAGCATCAGGTACTTC	TRBV28	TRBD2	TRBJ2-4	few
CSARERASRSQYF	TGCAGTGCCCGGGAAAGGGCAAGCCGTTCCCAGTACTTC	TRBV20-1	NA	TRBJ2-5	NA
CASSLRPGQGIDSPLHF	TGTGCCAGCAGCTTACGACCGGGACAGGGGATTGATTCACCCCTCCACTTT	TRBV7-2	TRBD1	TRBJ1-6	NA
CASSIGGAVDGYTF	TGCGCCAGCAGCATAGGGGGCGCGGTCGATGGCTACACCTTC	TRBV5-1	TRBD1	TRBJ1-2	few
CSARVGGPSGTQHF	TGCAGTGCTAGAGTAGGGGGCCCTTCAGGAACCCAGCATTTT	TRBV20-1	TRBD1	TRBJ1-5	many
CSVGADSSYEQYF	TGCAGCGTTGGGGCCGACAGCTCCTACGAGCAGTACTTC	TRBV29-1	NA	TRBJ2-7	NA
CASSVAISRTDTQYF	TGTGCCAGCAGCGTAGCTATATCTCGCACAGATACGCAGTATTTT	TRBV9	NA	TRBJ2-3	many
CATRGSGGTGELFF	TGTGCCACACGGGGGTCGGGGGGGACCGGGGAGCTGTTTTTT	TRBV28	TRBD2	TRBJ2-2	few
CASSYRTGGETQYF	TGCGCCAGCAGCTACAGGACAGGCGGGGAGACCCAGTACTTC	TRBV4-3	TRBD1	TRBJ2-5	many
CASSLVGATYGYTF	TGTGCCAGCAGCTTAGTGGGGGCTACCTATGGCTACACCTTC	TRBV7-8	NA	TRBJ1-2	NA
CASEGILYEQYF	TGTGCCAGCGAAGGGATACTCTACGAGCAGTACTTC	TRBV3-1	NA	TRBJ2-7	many
CASSPLAGSSYNEQFF	TGCGCCAGCAGCCCTTTAGCGGGGAGCTCCTACAATGAGCAGTTCTTC	TRBV5-1	TRBD2	TRBJ2-1	many
CASSPLAGVYQETQYF	TGCGCCAGCAGCCCTCTAGCGGGGGTTTATCAAGAGACCCAGTACTTC	TRBV5-1	TRBD2	TRBJ2-5	many
CASRPKSGTGNEKLFF	TGCGCCAGCAGACCAAAATCCGGGACAGGGAATGAAAAACTGTTTTTT	TRBV4-1	TRBD1	TRBJ1-4	few
CASSRGRNTGELFF	TGTGCCAGCAGCCGCGGACGGAACACCGGGGAGCTGTTTTTT	TRBV7-9	NA	TRBJ2-2	NA
CASSVDVDKPQHF	TGTGCCAGCAGCGTAGATGTAGATAAGCCCCAGCATTTT	TRBV9	NA	TRBJ1-5	few
CASSFGGRSEAFF	TGTGCCAGCAGCTTCGGGGGTAGAAGTGAAGCTTTCTTT	TRBV11-3	NA	TRBJ1-1	few
CAWSGALAKNIQYF	TGTGCCTGGAGCGGCGCCTTAGCCAAAAACATTCAGTACTTC	TRBV30	NA	TRBJ2-4	NA
CSAQDSGRASDTQYF	TGCAGTGCTCAAGATAGCGGGAGGGCCTCCGATACGCAGTATTTT	TRBV20-1	TRBD2	TRBJ2-3	many
CATSPTGLNQPQHF	TGTGCCACCAGTCCGACAGGGCTCAATCAGCCCCAGCATTTT	TRBV24-1	TRBD1	TRBJ1-5	many